The T cell receptor (beta chain) described here comes from a study of shared clonotypes between healthy human individuals. Trimming took off 3 bases at V and 1 base at J, with 9 bases between the two ends. Germline V gene lookup returns CDR1 MGHDK and CDR2 SYGVNS. CDR3 length equals 14 residues. Method: immunoSEQ multiplex PCR; TCRdb's copy keeps in-frame clones and lacks some. The sample has approximately 2,200,000 clones, about 93% seen once; the top ten hold 1.5% to 2%. CD45RO-negative cells were positively selected for CCR7, leaving out terminally differentiated effector memory CD45RA+ cells. Material: naive CD8+ T cells from PBMCs. The chain links TRBV25-1 to TRBJ1-2, with D maybe TRBD1 (6 bases). The TCR was taken from a man aged 18 to 35 in good health. Some clones in this sample may be carry-over from other donors' samples. Here the CDR3 reads CASSDRGLNYGYTF. The CDR3 nucleotides read TGTGCCAGCAGTGACAGGGGCCTTAACTATGGCTACACCTTC.